The following is a T cell receptor beta chain sequence with its context. RNA amounts of about 0.5 to 1 ug underwent reverse transcription with random hexamers. Amplification of TCR beta CDR3 used immunoSEQ multiplex PCR across 54 Vbeta and 13 Jbeta. TCRdb reprocessed the immunoSEQ multiplex PCR reads with MiXCR, giving one entry per CDR3 protein. This table holds around 50,000 distinct CDR3 sequences, about 92% found once. The CDR3 covers 14 residues. CDR1 is KGHSY and CDR2 is FQNENV in the germline V gene. V was pared by 2 bases and J by 3 bases, with 11 bases between. This specimen comes from a study of CD8 T cells in Susac syndrome.

This sequence originates from a human donor in good health. The V gene is TRBV16, the J gene TRBJ2-7; possibly TRBD2 for D (6 bases). The sequenced sample consisted of CD8+ T cells from PBMCs. The chain's CDR3 is CASSQGASVYEQYF. CDR3 coding DNA: TGTGCCAGCAGCCAAGGCGCTAGCGTCTACGAGCAGTACTTC.